A single sample gave rise to the 25 T cell receptor beta chains below, sequenced in a study of glioma-infiltrating T cells. Using RNA template, CDR3s of TCR alpha and beta were amplified with iRepertoire arm-PCR. TCRdb re-called the multiplex PCR reads with MiXCR, one entry per CDR3 protein. The sample contains about 200,000 distinct CDR3 sequences, 25% to 35% of which appear only once. What was sequenced was glioma tissue, nonneoplastic brain tissue, or PBMCs (not recorded which). Receptor source: a human donor with low-grade glioma or glioblastoma, undergoing nonglioma brain surgery, or in good health (not recorded which).

The J gene is TRBJ2-7, the V gene TRBV19; the match to TRBD1 covers 7 bases. The CDR3 contains 14 residues. Trimming at V came to 3 bases and at J to 3 bases, leaving 5 bases not matched to a gene. CDR1 and CDR2 (germline): LNHDA, SQIVND (reference sequence). The chain's CDR3 is CASSIQGGNYEQYF. CDR3 sequence (DNA): TGTGCCAGTAGTATCCAAGGGGGCAACTACGAGCAGTACTTC.

This clonotype was seen repeatedly, ten times or more. At one boundary the junction diverges from the germline segment, which might be a read error. V and J are TRBV7-9 and TRBJ2-5; D call uncertain. Germline CDR1 reads SEHNR; CDR2 reads FQNEAQ (reference sequence). The CDR3 consists of 10 residues. CDR3 amino acids: CASSLGAPVF. CDR3 coding DNA: TGTGCCAGCAGCTTGGGCGCACCCGTCTTC. Supplemented by reference TRBV7-9 and TRBJ2-5, the full variable domain reads DTGVSQNPRHKITKRGQNVTFRCDPISEHNRLYWYRQTLGQGPEFLTYFQNEAQLEKSRLLSDRFSAERPKGSFSTLEIQRTEQGDSAMYLCASSLGAPVFGPGTRLLVL.

Regarding this clonotype: Since a much larger clone is just one base distant, this may be a read error. The rearrangement links TRBV11-1 to TRBJ1-5; 9 bases match TRBD1. CDR3 length: 14 amino acids. V dropped 5 bases and J dropped 6; count of bases not matched to a gene: 5. Germline assignment: CDR1 SGHAT and CDR2 FQDESV (reference sequence). The CDR3 DNA reads TGTGCCAGCAGCCAAGACAGGGGGACTCAGCCCCAGCATTTT. Its translation is CASSQDRGTQPQHF.

The J gene is TRBJ2-3, the V gene TRBV29-1; D is perhaps TRBD1 or TRBD2 (5 bases each). This CDR3 has 19 residues. The V gene lost 1 base and the J gene lost 2 bases, with 25 bases spanning the gap. The germline gives CDR1 SQVTM, CDR2 ANQGSEA. CDR3 sequence: CSVEAGRDGRRVDTDTQYF. The DNA of the CDR3 is TGCAGCGTTGAAGCGGGACGGGACGGGCGGCGGGTGGACACAGATACGCAGTATTTT.

This clonotype occurred many times. The rearrangement uses TRBV18 and TRBJ1-2; D might be TRBD1 (5 bases). Germline lookup yields CDR1 KGHSH and CDR2 LQKENI. CDR3 length: 13 residues. V lost 5 bases and J 2 bases, leaving 9 bases between the germline ends. This CDR3 reads CASSSTENYGYTF. Written as DNA, the CDR3 is TGTGCCAGCTCATCGACAGAGAACTATGGCTACACCTTC.

To note about this clonotype: Just one base apart from a much larger clone, this may be a read error. This chain links TRBV28 with TRBJ2-7, with D perhaps matching TRBD1 (5 bases). Between the trimmed V and J ends, which lost 5 bases and 2 bases, there was a span of 19 bases. The CDR3 runs 16 residues. Per germline, CDR1 MDHEN and CDR2 SYDVKM. CDR3 region: CASSPPGHGAPYEQYF. Written as DNA, the CDR3 is TGTGCCAGCAGTCCCCCCGGACATGGGGCCCCCTACGAGCAGTACTTC.

To note about this clonotype: A much more abundant neighbour one base away suggests this may be a read error. V usage is TRBV4-1 and J usage is TRBJ2-1; TRBD2 might be the D (5 bases). V gave up 4 bases and J gave up 8 bases, with 21 bases separating them. Germline lookup yields CDR1 MGHRA and CDR2 YSYEKL. The CDR3 has 16 amino acids. In DNA form, the CDR3 reads TGCGCCAGCAGCCTCCGAGATAGAGGGAGAAGCGATGAGCAGTTCTTC. Translated: CASSLRDRGRSDEQFF.

This clonotype was seen a handful of times. Here the CDR3 DNA reads TGTGCCAGCAGTGAAGAGACAGGGAGCGAGACCCAGTACTTC. Translating gives CASSEETGSETQYF. J is TRBJ2-5 and V is TRBV2; 7 nucleotides agree with TRBD1. Germline loops: CDR1 SNHLY, CDR2 FYNNEI. The length of the CDR3 is 14 residues. The ends lost 1 base at V and 5 bases at J; junction bases unmatched: 4.

The chain is built from TRBV7-9 and TRBJ2-1, with 9 bases aligning to TRBD2. Germline-derived CDR1 and CDR2 are SEHNR and FQNEAQ (reference sequence). V trimming: 1 base; J trimming: 8 bases; junction bases outside the gene matches: 6. CDR3 size: 15 residues. The CDR3 nucleotides read TGTGCCAGCAGCTTAGTCAGCGGGAGGATCGATGAGCAGTTCTTC. It codes for CASSLVSGRIDEQFF.

The chain links TRBV2 to TRBJ2-4; 8 nucleotides agree with TRBD1. The CDR3 consists of 15 residues. Germline assignment: CDR1 SNHLY and CDR2 FYNNEI. Losses at the gene ends were 7 bases for V and 3 bases for J; bases not matched to a gene: 8. The CDR3 loop reads CASIDGQGVKNIQYF. The CDR3 DNA follows: TGTGCCAGCATCGACGGACAGGGCGTCAAAAACATTCAGTACTTC. Drawing the rest from reference TRBV2 and TRBJ2-4, the complete variable domain is EPEVTQTPSHQVTQMGQEVILRCVPISNHLYFYWYRQILGQKVEFLVSFYNNEISEKSEIFDDQFSVERPDGSNFTLKIRSTKLEDSAMYFCASIDGQGVKNIQYFGAGTRLSVL.

V usage is TRBV4-1 and J usage is TRBJ2-2; no clear D gene. The CDR3 contains 16 residues. Germline-derived CDR1 and CDR2 are MGHRA and YSYEKL. The V end was cut by 5 bases, the J end by 1 base, with 14 bases between. CDR3 residues: CASSKALVRNTGELFF. Here the CDR3 DNA reads TGCGCCAGCAGCAAGGCTCTAGTCAGGAACACCGGGGAGCTGTTTTTT.

This clonotype was detected ten times or more. The chain links TRBV6-6 to TRBJ1-1; D gene ambiguous. Trimming took 2 bases from V and 3 from J, leaving 7 bases between them. Germline V gene data show CDR1 as MNHNY and CDR2 as SVGAGI (reference sequence). The CDR3 has 13 residues. CDR3 in amino acids: CASSYGEDTEAFF. The DNA for the CDR3 is TGTGCCAGCAGTTACGGCGAGGACACTGAAGCTTTCTTT.

The V and J genes are TRBV6-5 and TRBJ2-5; TRBD2 is a possible D gene (7 bases). This CDR3 contains 15 residues. CDR1 and CDR2 (germline): MNHEY, SVGAGI. V was clipped by 10 bases and J by 5 bases, with 23 bases between them. The CDR3 DNA sequence: TGTGCCAAAAGTTACGGGTGGGGGGGCGGCGAGACCCAGTACTTC. Protein sequence: CAKSYGWGGGETQYF.

The rearrangement joins TRBV12-3 or TRBV12-4 to TRBJ2-3; 14 bases match TRBD2. The V gene end was trimmed by 0 bases and the J gene end by 3 bases; junction bases not matched to a gene: 20. The CDR3 has 23 residues. CDR3 DNA: TGTGCCAGCAGTTTAGCGACAGGACAGGGGGGACTAGCGGGAGCTTCTGTGACAGATACGCAGTATTTT. Amino acids: CASSLATGQGGLAGASVTDTQYF.

This clonotype was seen repeatedly, ten times or more. The genes are TRBV6-2 or TRBV6-3 and TRBJ2-7; D ambiguous. The CDR3 totals 14 residues. In germline, CDR1 is MNHEY, CDR2 SVGEGT. V lost 6 bases to trimming and J lost 2 bases, with 14 bases between them. Here the CDR3 reads CASRQVLPPYEQYF. The CDR3 region has the DNA TGTGCCAGCAGGCAGGTCTTACCTCCCTACGAGCAGTACTTC.

V usage is TRBV6-4 and J usage is TRBJ2-1; the match to TRBD2 covers 10 bases. V dropped 2 bases and J dropped 6; count of bases not matched to a gene: 1. CDR1 is MRHNA, CDR2 SNTAGT, per germline. The CDR3 runs to 14 residues. The CDR3 bases are TGTGCCAGCAGTGACCTAGCGGGAGCCAATGAGCAGTTCTTC. The encoded protein is CASSDLAGANEQFF.

Comment on this clonotype: This CDR3 is missing its conserved last phenylalanine or tryptophan, likely due to a read error. The gene calls are TRBV7-2 and TRBJ2-7, with TRBD2 matching 7 bases. The CDR3 covers 13 residues. Germline trimming cut 3 bases from V and 7 bases from J; bases unmatched to any gene: 6. Germline loops: CDR1 SGHTA, CDR2 FQGNSA. In DNA form, the CDR3 reads TGTGCCAGCAGCTTTGGCGGGAGTGGAGAGCAGTACCTC. Residues: CASSFGGSGEQYL.

The rearrangement joins TRBV12-5 to TRBJ2-7; 8 bases map to TRBD1. Germline V gene sequence: CDR1 LGHNT, CDR2 FRNRAP. V shed 1 base, J shed 0 bases, and the junction held 2 bases outside the gene matches. The CDR3 is made up of 15 amino acids. Here the CDR3 DNA reads TGTGCTAGTGGTTTGGGGGACAGGAGCTCCTACGAGCAGTACTTC. Residues: CASGLGDRSSYEQYF. The full variable domain, its missing parts supplied by reference TRBV12-5 and TRBJ2-7, is DARVTQTPRHKVTEMGQEVTMRCQPILGHNTVFWYRQTMMQGLELLAYFRNRAPLDDSGMPKDRFSAEMPDATLATLKIQPSEPRDSAVYFCASGLGDRSSYEQYFGPGTRLTVT.

Worth noting for this clonotype: A read error is likely, as this CDR3 ends without the conserved phenylalanine or tryptophan. This chain connects TRBV27 to TRBJ2-3; 10 positions match TRBD2. The J segment lost 1 base and the V segment lost 2 bases, leaving 3 bases of the junction unmatched. The V gene's germline CDR1 is MNHEY and CDR2 SMNVEV (reference sequence). This CDR3 spans 16 amino acids. DNA of the CDR3: TGTGCCAGCAGTTTAAGTCTAGCGGGAGGCACAGATACGCAGTATCTT. As protein: CASSLSLAGGTDTQYL.

The sample holds many counts of this clonotype. The chain uses TRBV4-1 and TRBJ1-1, with D maybe TRBD1 (5 bases). Trimming cost V 3 bases and J 0 bases, with 14 bases left between them. CDR3 length equals 16 residues. Germline assignment: CDR1 MGHRA and CDR2 YSYEKL. This CDR3 is CASSQTWGRMNTEAFF. The CDR3 coding sequence is TGCGCCAGCAGCCAGACTTGGGGACGGATGAACACTGAAGCTTTCTTT.

This clonotype was seen at least ten times. The V call is TRBV20-1, the J call TRBJ2-7, with a possible D match to TRBD1 (6 bases). The CDR3 is made up of 15 amino acids. V was trimmed by 1 base and J by 5 bases, leaving 18 bases between them. In germline, CDR1 is DFQATT, CDR2 SNEGSKA (reference sequence). Here the CDR3 reads CSARADYRARDEQYF. In DNA, the CDR3 is TGCAGTGCTAGAGCCGATTACAGGGCGAGGGACGAGCAGTACTTC.

The table lists this clonotype with many counts. This chain uses TRBV28 with TRBJ1-5, with D unclear. This CDR3 is built from 13 residues. CDR1 is MDHEN, CDR2 SYDVKM, per germline. Deletions cut 1 base from V and 7 bases from J, with 8 bases between. The DNA of the CDR3 is TGTGCCAGCAGTTTATACTCCGCCCAGCCCCAGCATTTT. Protein: CASSLYSAQPQHF. Supplemented by reference TRBV28 and TRBJ1-5, the full variable domain reads DVKVTQSSRYLVKRTGEKVFLECVQDMDHENMFWYRQDPGLGLRLIYFSYDVKMKEKGDIPEGYSVSREKKERFSLILESASTNQTSMYLCASSLYSAQPQHFGDGTRLSIL.

This clonotype was counted at least ten times. The chain combines TRBV7-9 with TRBJ2-7; D call uncertain. Looked up from germline, CDR1 is SEHNR and CDR2 is FQNEAQ (reference sequence). CDR3 length: 13 amino acids. Deletions cut 4 bases from V and 6 bases from J, with 13 bases between. The CDR3: CASSSGPWGEQYF. The CDR3 DNA reads as TGTGCCAGCAGCTCCGGGCCCTGGGGCGAGCAGTACTTC.

The sample holds many counts of this clonotype. V gene TRBV24-1 combines with J gene TRBJ1-1; 7 bases are shared with TRBD1. After removal of 4 bases from V and 1 base from J, the junction contained 2 bases not matched to a gene. The CDR3 runs 14 residues. Germline CDR1 is KGHDR and CDR2 is SFDVKD. In DNA form, the CDR3 reads TGTGCCACCAGTGACCCAGGGGGGAACACTGAAGCTTTCTTT. It translates to CATSDPGGNTEAFF.

This clonotype came up many times. The chain joins TRBV6-1 to TRBJ1-3; 7 bases agree with TRBD1. Per the germline V gene, CDR1 is MNHNS and CDR2 is SASEGT. This CDR3 has 14 amino acids. V was clipped by 11 bases and J by 3 bases; unmatched bases: 10. The CDR3 reads CARQGTAGGNTIYF. The CDR3 DNA follows: TGTGCCCGACAGGGTACGGCTGGTGGAAACACCATATATTTT.